The 19 T cell receptor beta chains listed next were all sequenced from one sample in a study of blood T cells in healthy people across ages. A second PCR, run for roughly 7 to 11 cycles, used a sample-barcoded 5' primer plus a J-beta primer mix. Using its own MiXCR run on the 5' RACE reads, TCRdb lists one record per CDR3 protein. The sample has about 930,000 distinct CDR3 sequences, about 27% seen once. These same records also appear under a second study, on T cells of mothers and their children.

Material: blood. The receptors come from a woman aged 40 to 49 in good health.

This clonotype turned up a few times. This chain links TRBV9 with TRBJ2-1; D might be TRBD2 (6 bases). V lost 0 bases, J lost 9 bases, and 13 bases lay in between. The germline V gene has CDR1 SGDLS and CDR2 YYNGEE. The CDR3 runs 14 residues. This CDR3 reads CASSVGGGGVEQFF. CDR3 sequence (DNA): TGTGCCAGCAGCGTAGGGGGCGGCGGGGTTGAGCAGTTCTTC.

Only a few counts were recorded for this clonotype. V usage is TRBV5-1 and J usage is TRBJ2-7; 7 bases match TRBD1. From germline, CDR1 is SGHRS and CDR2 YFSETQ. The CDR3 is made up of 15 amino acids. Germline trimming cut 2 bases from V and 2 bases from J; bases unmatched to any gene: 7. The CDR3 coding sequence is TGCGCCAGCAGCTTAGGGACAGCCAACGCCTACGAGCAGTACTTC. This sequence encodes CASSLGTANAYEQYF. Drawing the rest from reference TRBV5-1 and TRBJ2-7, the complete variable domain is KAGVTQTPRYLIKTRGQQVTLSCSPISGHRSVSWYQQTPGQGLQFLFEYFSETQRNKGNFPGRFSGRQFSNSRSEMNVSTLELGDSALYLCASSLGTANAYEQYFGPGTRLTVT.

Remarks on this clonotype: A much more abundant neighbour one base away suggests this may be a read error. This chain joins TRBV29-1 and TRBJ1-1; D is ambiguous. This CDR3 spans 13 amino acids. V dropped 4 bases and J dropped 3 bases, with 12 bases sitting between them. The germline V gene has CDR1 SQVTM and CDR2 ANQGSEA. CDR3 nucleotide sequence: TGCAGCGTTGCACAGAGGGCGGACACTGAAGCTTTCTTT. Translating it yields CSVAQRADTEAFF.

V usage is TRBV28 and J usage is TRBJ2-7, with 8 positions matching TRBD2. CDR3 length: 16 amino acids. The germline V gene has CDR1 MDHEN and CDR2 SYDVKM. The ends lost 2 bases at V and 5 bases at J; junction bases unmatched: 11. The CDR3 protein is CASSLGVGGGSDEQYF. As DNA, the CDR3 is TGTGCCAGCAGTTTAGGGGTCGGCGGGGGGTCCGACGAGCAGTACTTC. Combining the CDR3 with reference TRBV28 and TRBJ2-7 gives the whole variable domain DVKVTQSSRYLVKRTGEKVFLECVQDMDHENMFWYRQDPGLGLRLIYFSYDVKMKEKGDIPEGYSVSREKKERFSLILESASTNQTSMYLCASSLGVGGGSDEQYFGPGTRLTVT.

This clonotype was observed a handful of times. The V call is TRBV9, the J call TRBJ1-5; D not resolved. V gave up 3 bases and J gave up 6 bases, with 10 bases separating them. The CDR3 has 13 residues. Germline CDR1 and CDR2: SGDLS and YYNGEE. CDR3 sequence: CASSEGNSQPQHF. CDR3 in DNA: TGTGCCAGCAGCGAGGGAAACAGTCAGCCCCAGCATTTT.

The chain couples TRBV10-3 to TRBJ2-3, with a tentative D call TRBD2 (6 bases). The CDR3 is 18 residues long. The V end lost 6 bases, the J end lost 3 bases, and 25 bases lay between the germline ends. Germline loops: CDR1 ENHRY, CDR2 SYGVKD. The CDR3 bases are TGTGCCATCAGAGGACTGGGGAAGGGCGGGGAGGAGACAGATACGCAGTATTTT. It is translated as CAIRGLGKGGEETDTQYF.

This clonotype was detected many times. The chain recombines TRBV11-1 with TRBJ2-1; the match to TRBD1 covers 9 bases. CDR1 is SGHAT, CDR2 FQDESV, per germline (reference sequence). CDR3 length: 15 residues. After removal of 5 bases from V and 3 bases from J, the junction contained 5 bases not matched to a gene. The CDR3 DNA sequence: TGTGCCAGCAGCACCGGACAGGGGAACTACAATGAGCAGTTCTTC. It specifies CASSTGQGNYNEQFF.

The V gene is TRBV27, the J gene TRBJ2-6, with D uncertain. The CDR3 contains 14 residues. The germline V gene encodes CDR1 MNHEY and CDR2 SMNVEV (reference sequence). V lost 7 bases, J lost 0 bases, and 7 bases lay in between. The CDR3 bases are TGTGCCAGCAAACTTAGCTCTGGGGCCAACGTCCTGACTTTC. Translated, it gives CASKLSSGANVLTF.

This clonotype was counted a few times. The chain recombines TRBV27 with TRBJ1-1; D is ambiguous. This CDR3 has 11 residues. Germline V lookup: CDR1 MNHEY, CDR2 SMNVEV (reference sequence). The V end lost 3 bases, the J end lost 6 bases, and 5 bases lay between the germline ends. The CDR3, as DNA: TGTGCCAGCAGTTTTTGGGCTGAAGCTTTCTTT. It translates to CASSFWAEAFF.

The chain has TRBV27 and TRBJ2-7; possibly TRBD2 for D (6 bases). V dropped 3 bases and J dropped 4 bases, with 13 bases sitting between them. The CDR3 is 14 residues long. Germline CDR1 MNHEY, CDR2 SMNVEV (reference sequence). CDR3 coding DNA: TGTGCCAGCAGTTTTCGGGGGACGGGGTACGAGCAGTACTTC. Amino acids: CASSFRGTGYEQYF.

The chain couples TRBV4-1 to TRBJ1-2; D unclear. The CDR3 is 15 amino acids. Germline-derived CDR1 and CDR2 are MGHRA and YSYEKL. Trimming took 0 bases from V and 0 from J, leaving 8 bases between them. The CDR3 reads CASSQESGSNYGYTF. CDR3 in DNA: TGCGCCAGCAGCCAAGAGTCGGGGTCTAACTATGGCTACACCTTC.

This clonotype showed up just a few times. The chain carries TRBV7-3 and TRBJ2-3; perhaps TRBD2 as D (6 bases). V was shortened by 4 bases and J by 3 bases, with 17 bases between the two germline ends. CDR3 length: 16 amino acids. Germline values: CDR1 SGHTA, CDR2 FQGTGA. The CDR3 is CASSSNTGGVTDTQYF. CDR3 sequence (DNA): TGTGCCAGCAGCTCCAATACCGGCGGGGTTACAGATACGCAGTATTTT.

V is TRBV5-5 and J is TRBJ1-3; TRBD1 matches 7 bases. J lost 0 bases, V lost 3 bases, and 9 bases had no gene match. This CDR3 is 17 amino acids long. Germline CDR1 SGHKS, CDR2 YYEKEE (reference sequence). The CDR3 spells CASSWGPGTASGNTIYF. CDR3 nucleotides: TGTGCCAGCAGCTGGGGCCCCGGGACAGCCTCTGGAAACACCATATATTTT.

This clonotype was seen a handful of times. This sequence joins TRBV4-3 and TRBJ2-1, with a possible D match to TRBD2 (6 bases). This CDR3 contains 11 residues. V was shortened by 8 bases and J by 9 bases, with 11 bases between the two germline ends. Germline assignment: CDR1 LGHNA and CDR2 YSLEER. CDR3: CASGDWVEQFF. The CDR3 nucleotides read TGCGCCAGCGGGGACTGGGTTGAGCAGTTCTTC.

The chain is built from TRBV27 and TRBJ2-4, with 16 bases aligning to TRBD2. The CDR3 runs 17 residues. V lost 6 bases and J lost 0; bases outside the gene matches: 2. From germline, CDR1 is MNHEY and CDR2 SMNVEV (reference sequence). The CDR3 reads CASRGLAGGLAKNIQYF. Here the CDR3 DNA reads TGTGCCAGCAGGGGACTAGCGGGGGGGCTAGCCAAAAACATTCAGTACTTC.

This clonotype came up many times. The chain combines TRBV12-3 or TRBV12-4 with TRBJ1-6, with 9 bases lining up with TRBD1. The CDR3 is 17 residues long. Trimming at V came to 5 bases and at J to 9 bases, leaving 14 bases not matched to a gene. The CDR3 protein is CASSATPGTGFSSPLHF. The CDR3 nucleotides are TGTGCCAGCAGTGCAACCCCCGGGACAGGGTTCAGTTCACCCCTCCACTTT.

This clonotype was counted many times. The rearrangement joins TRBV6-5 to TRBJ2-1; 10 bases are a match to TRBD1. The V gene's germline CDR1 is MNHEY and CDR2 SVGAGI. With V trimmed by 6 bases and J by 2 bases, 4 bases remained unmatched. The CDR3 spans 15 residues. The CDR3 protein is CASSSDRGPYNEQFF. Written as DNA, the CDR3 is TGTGCCAGCAGCTCTGACAGGGGGCCCTACAATGAGCAGTTCTTC.

This clonotype was seen a few times. The chain joins TRBV7-9 to TRBJ1-2, with a tentative D call TRBD1 (5 bases). Germline V gene sequence: CDR1 SEHNR, CDR2 FQNEAQ (reference sequence). V gave up 2 bases and J gave up 3 bases, with 10 bases separating them. The CDR3 totals 14 residues. CDR3 in DNA: TGTGCCAGCAGCTTACTTGGGGGAGACTATGGCTACACCTTC. It yields the protein CASSLLGGDYGYTF.

In this sample, this clonotype turned up many times. The chain links TRBV29-1 to TRBJ2-2; D uncertain. Germline loops: CDR1 SQVTM, CDR2 ANQGSEA. Deletions cut 3 bases from V and 6 bases from J, with 11 bases between. The CDR3 spans 13 residues. The CDR3: CSVEMWGAGELFF. CDR3 coding DNA: TGCAGCGTTGAGATGTGGGGTGCCGGGGAGCTGTTTTTT.